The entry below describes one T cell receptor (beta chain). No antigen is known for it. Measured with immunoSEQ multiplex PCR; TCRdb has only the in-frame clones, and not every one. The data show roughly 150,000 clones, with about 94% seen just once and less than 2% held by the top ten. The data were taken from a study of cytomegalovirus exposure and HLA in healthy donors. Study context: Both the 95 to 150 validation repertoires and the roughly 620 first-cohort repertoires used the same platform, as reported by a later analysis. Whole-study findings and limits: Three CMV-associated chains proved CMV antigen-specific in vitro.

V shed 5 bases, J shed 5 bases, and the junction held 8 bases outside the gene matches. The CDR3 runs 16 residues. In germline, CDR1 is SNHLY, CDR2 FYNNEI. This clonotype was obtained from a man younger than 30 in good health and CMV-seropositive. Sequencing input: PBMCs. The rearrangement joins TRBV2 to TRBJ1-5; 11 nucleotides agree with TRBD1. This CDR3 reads CASSYRRGQGDQPQHF. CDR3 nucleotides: TGTGCCAGCAGTTATCGACGGGGACAGGGGGATCAGCCCCAGCATTTT.